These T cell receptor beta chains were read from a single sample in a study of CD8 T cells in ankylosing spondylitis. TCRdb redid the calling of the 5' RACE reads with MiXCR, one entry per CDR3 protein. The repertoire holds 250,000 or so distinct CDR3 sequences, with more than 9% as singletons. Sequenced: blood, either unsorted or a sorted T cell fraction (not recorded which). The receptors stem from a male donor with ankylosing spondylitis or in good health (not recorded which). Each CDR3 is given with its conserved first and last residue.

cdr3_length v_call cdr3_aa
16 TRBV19 CASRTSGASSYNEQFF
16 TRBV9 CASSVSTDLGTGELFF
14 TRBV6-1 CASRLSGPREKLFF
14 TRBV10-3 CAISPGTGENEQFF
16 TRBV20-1 CSAAGQGATNTGELFF
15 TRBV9 CASSPGGQGASGYTF
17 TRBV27 CASSLSDRGFQYPEAFF
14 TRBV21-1 CASVPRGSKNIQYF
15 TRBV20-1 CCARGASGSMNTQYF
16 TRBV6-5 CASSYQSSGSFETQYF
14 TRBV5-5 CASSLGTGNSPLHF
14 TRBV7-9 CASSLARQPSIQHF
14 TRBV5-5 CASSPGLSRNTIYF
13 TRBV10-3 CAIRSGADEKLFF